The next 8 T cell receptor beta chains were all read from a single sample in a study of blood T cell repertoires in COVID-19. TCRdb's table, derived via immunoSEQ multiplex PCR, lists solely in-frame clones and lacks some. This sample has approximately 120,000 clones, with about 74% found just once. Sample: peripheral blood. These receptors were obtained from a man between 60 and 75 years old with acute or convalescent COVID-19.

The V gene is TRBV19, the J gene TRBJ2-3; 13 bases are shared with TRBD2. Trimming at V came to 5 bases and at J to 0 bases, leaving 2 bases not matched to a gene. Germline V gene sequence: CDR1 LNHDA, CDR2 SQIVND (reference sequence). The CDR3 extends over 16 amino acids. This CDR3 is CASSLGLAGSTDTQYF. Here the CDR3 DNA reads TGTGCCAGTAGTCTGGGACTAGCGGGAAGCACAGATACGCAGTATTTT.

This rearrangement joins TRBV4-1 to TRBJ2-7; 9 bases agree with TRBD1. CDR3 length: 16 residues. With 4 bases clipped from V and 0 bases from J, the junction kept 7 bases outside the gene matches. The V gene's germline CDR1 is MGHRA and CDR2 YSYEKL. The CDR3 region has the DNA TGCGCCAGCAGCCCGACAGGGGGTGGGAGCTCCTACGAGCAGTACTTC. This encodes CASSPTGGGSSYEQYF.

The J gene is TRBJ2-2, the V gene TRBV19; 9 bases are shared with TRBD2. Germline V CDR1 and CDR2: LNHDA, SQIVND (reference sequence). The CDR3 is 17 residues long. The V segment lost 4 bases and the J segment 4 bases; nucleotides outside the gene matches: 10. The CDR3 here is CASSTEGLAGFTGELFF. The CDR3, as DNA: TGTGCCAGTAGTACAGAGGGGCTAGCGGGGTTCACCGGGGAGCTGTTTTTT.

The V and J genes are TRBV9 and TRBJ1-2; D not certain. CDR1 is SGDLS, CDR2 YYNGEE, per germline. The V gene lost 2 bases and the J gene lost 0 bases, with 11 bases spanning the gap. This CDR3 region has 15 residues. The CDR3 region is CASSVSDTSNYGYTF. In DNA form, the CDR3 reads TGTGCCAGCAGCGTGAGTGACACCTCTAACTATGGCTACACCTTC.

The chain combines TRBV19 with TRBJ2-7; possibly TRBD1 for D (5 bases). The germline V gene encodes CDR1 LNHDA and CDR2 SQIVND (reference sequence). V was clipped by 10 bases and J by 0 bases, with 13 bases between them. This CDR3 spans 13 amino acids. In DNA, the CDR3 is TGTGCCACCTTGGGGCCGATCTCCTACGAGCAGTACTTC. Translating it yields CATLGPISYEQYF.

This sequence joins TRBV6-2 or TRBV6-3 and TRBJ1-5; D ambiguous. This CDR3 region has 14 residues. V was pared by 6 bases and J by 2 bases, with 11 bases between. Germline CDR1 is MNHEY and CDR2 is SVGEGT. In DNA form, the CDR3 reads TGTGCCAGCAGCCGATACTCGGGCAATCAGCCCCAGCATTTT. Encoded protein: CASSRYSGNQPQHF.

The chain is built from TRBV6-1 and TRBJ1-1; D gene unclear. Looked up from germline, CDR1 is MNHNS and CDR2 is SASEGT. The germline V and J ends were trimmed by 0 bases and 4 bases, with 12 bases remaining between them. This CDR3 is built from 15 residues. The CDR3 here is CASSEALREGTEAFF. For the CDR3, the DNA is TGTGCCAGCAGTGAAGCGCTTCGTGAGGGCACTGAAGCTTTCTTT.

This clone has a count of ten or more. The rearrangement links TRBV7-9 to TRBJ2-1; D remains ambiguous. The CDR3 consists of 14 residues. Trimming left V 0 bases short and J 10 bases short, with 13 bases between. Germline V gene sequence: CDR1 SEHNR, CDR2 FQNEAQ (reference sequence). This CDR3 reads CASSLAAKSNEQFF. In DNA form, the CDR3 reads TGTGCCAGCAGCTTAGCAGCTAAATCTAACGAGCAGTTCTTC.